Below, 9 T cell receptor beta chains from the same sample are listed, as sequenced in a study of identifying expanded T cells in peripheral blood. Assay: immunoSEQ multiplex PCR; the TCRdb copy retains only in-frame clones and omits some. The table records about 130,000 clones, 70% to 90% of them present only once. Input material: blood. All receptors come from a person aged 18-70 years in good health.

V and J are TRBV7-3 and TRBJ2-2, with D perhaps matching TRBD1 or TRBD2 (5 bases each). CDR3 length equals 15 residues. The V and J ends lost 6 bases and 0 bases respectively, with 11 bases between them. CDR1 is SGHTA and CDR2 is FQGTGA in the germline V gene. The CDR3 DNA follows: TGTGCCAGCAGACCGGGACCTACGAACACCGGGGAGCTGTTTTTT. Protein: CASRPGPTNTGELFF. The full variable domain, rest sourced from reference TRBV7-3 and TRBJ2-2, is GAGVSQTPSNKVTEKGKYVELRCDPISGHTALYWYRQSLGQGPEFLIYFQGTGAADDSGLPNDRFFAVRPEGSVSTLKIQRTERGDSAVYLCASRPGPTNTGELFFGEGSRLTVL.

The rearrangement uses TRBV11-2 and TRBJ2-1; TRBD1 or TRBD2 may be the D gene (5 bases each). The CDR3 consists of 14 residues. With 5 bases removed from V and 7 bases from J, the gap between germline ends came to 15 bases. The germline V gene has CDR1 SGHAT and CDR2 FQNNGV. The DNA of the CDR3 is TGTGCCAGCAGCCGCCCCTCGGGACCGAATGAGCAGTTCTTC. Translating it yields CASSRPSGPNEQFF. The full variable domain, its missing parts supplied by reference TRBV11-2 and TRBJ2-1, is EAGVAQSPRYKIIEKRQSVAFWCNPISGHATLYWYQQILGQGPKLLIQFQNNGVVDDSQLPKDRFSAERLKGVDSTLKIQPAKLEDSAVYLCASSRPSGPNEQFFGPGTRLTVL.

This clone was seen a few times. The chain joins TRBV28 to TRBJ1-2, with 8 nucleotides matching TRBD1. The length of the CDR3 is 15 residues. Germline assignment: CDR1 MDHEN and CDR2 SYDVKM. V trimming: 7 bases; J trimming: 4 bases; junction bases outside the gene matches: 11. The CDR3 DNA sequence: TGTGCCAGCAATCTCCGGCGGACAGGGCTCTATGGCTACACCTTC. Translation: CASNLRRTGLYGYTF.

The chain combines TRBV5-1 with TRBJ2-3; D may be TRBD1 or TRBD2 (7 bases each). Germline loops: CDR1 SGHRS, CDR2 YFSETQ. The CDR3 contains 14 residues. V lost 4 bases and J 1 base, leaving 10 bases between the germline ends. CDR3 nucleotide sequence: TGCGCCAGCAGCAGCGGGACAGGCACAGATACGCAGTATTTT. Protein sequence: CASSSGTGTDTQYF.

The chain links TRBV2 to TRBJ1-1; tentative D call: TRBD1 (5 bases). Germline CDR1 and CDR2: SNHLY and FYNNEI. V was cut by 4 bases and J by 7 bases, with 7 bases left in between. The CDR3 consists of 11 residues. In DNA form, the CDR3 reads TGTGCCAGCAGTGCTGACAGTGAAGCTTTCTTT. It translates to CASSADSEAFF.

This clone was observed a single time. The rearrangement links TRBV6-6 to TRBJ1-1, with TRBD1 matching over 7 bases. J lost 4 bases, V lost 7 bases, and 9 bases had no gene match. The CDR3 has 14 residues. Germline loops: CDR1 MNHNY, CDR2 SVGAGI (reference sequence). CDR3 loop: CASNQQGIFTEAFF. The DNA of the CDR3 is TGTGCCAGCAACCAACAGGGGATATTCACTGAAGCTTTCTTT.

V gene TRBV15 combines with J gene TRBJ2-1; either TRBD1 or TRBD2 may fit D (6 bases each). The ends were cut back, 5 bases at V and 3 bases at J, with 17 bases in the middle. The CDR3 consists of 16 residues. Germline lookup yields CDR1 LNHNV and CDR2 YYDKDF (reference sequence). CDR3 coding DNA: TGTGCCACCAGCGCCCGCCGGGGGCGCGACTACAATGAGCAGTTCTTC. Protein sequence: CATSARRGRDYNEQFF.

The J gene is TRBJ2-7, the V gene TRBV27; TRBD2 matches 12 bases. CDR1 and CDR2 from the germline V gene are MNHEY and SMNVEV (reference sequence). CDR3 length: 17 amino acids. The J segment lost 5 bases and the V segment lost 5 bases, leaving 13 bases of the junction unmatched. This CDR3 reads CASSRTNLAGGPNEQYF. Written as DNA, the CDR3 is TGTGCCAGCAGTCGTACGAATCTAGCGGGAGGGCCCAACGAGCAGTACTTC.

The chain carries TRBV27 and TRBJ2-3; 9 positions match TRBD1. Trimming at V came to 4 bases and at J to 2 bases, leaving 7 bases not matched to a gene. The CDR3 is made up of 16 amino acids. Looked up from germline, CDR1 is MNHEY and CDR2 is SMNVEV (reference sequence). DNA for the CDR3: TGTGCCAGCAGTTCCACCGGGACAGGGAACACAGATACGCAGTATTTT. Protein sequence: CASSSTGTGNTDTQYF.